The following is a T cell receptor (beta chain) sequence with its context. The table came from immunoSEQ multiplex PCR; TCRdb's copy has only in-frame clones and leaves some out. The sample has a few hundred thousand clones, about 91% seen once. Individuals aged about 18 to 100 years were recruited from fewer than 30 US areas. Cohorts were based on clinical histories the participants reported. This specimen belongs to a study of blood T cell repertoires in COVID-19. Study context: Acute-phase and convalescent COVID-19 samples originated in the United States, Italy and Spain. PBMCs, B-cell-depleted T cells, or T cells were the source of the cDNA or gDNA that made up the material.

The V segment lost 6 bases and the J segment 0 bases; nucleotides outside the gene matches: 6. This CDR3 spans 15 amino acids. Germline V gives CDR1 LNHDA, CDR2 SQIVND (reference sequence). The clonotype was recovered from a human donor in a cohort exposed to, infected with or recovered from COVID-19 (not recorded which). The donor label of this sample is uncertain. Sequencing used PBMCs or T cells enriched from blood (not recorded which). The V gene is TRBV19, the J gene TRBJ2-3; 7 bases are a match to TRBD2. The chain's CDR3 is CASRLGGPSTDTQYF. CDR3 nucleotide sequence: TGTGCCAGTAGACTGGGAGGGCCGAGCACAGATACGCAGTATTTT.